This T cell receptor (beta chain) was retrieved from a study of blood T cell repertoires in COVID-19 (dated by TCRdb to 2020 to 2021). Context from the whole study: Collaborator samples came from the United States, Italy and Spain and covered acute and convalescent phases of COVID-19. The material from the prospective study consisted of cDNA or gDNA derived from T cells, B-cell-depleted T cells, or PBMCs. Deeply sampled blood TCRbeta repertoires from subjects exposed to, actively infected with, or recovered from COVID-19 were included in the dataset. The repertoires were made available in a free public database intended to serve as a resource for research on the immune response to SARS-CoV-2. Samples came from the ongoing ImmuneRACE study (first 160 participants) plus 1,254 subjects from 6 global collaborators. Nearly every sample came with metadata listing a de-identified subject ID, COVID-19 status, age in years and sex. HLA class I and class II types, where available, came from metadata supplied by the sample provider rather than from assay-based typing. On the study overall, not on this receptor specifically: How much clinical and demographic metadata was included differed by source and by participant, and the metadata was provided uncurated.

The collaborating institutions used their own protocols to collect whole blood in K2EDTA tubes. For TCRbeta analysis, collaborator samples were shipped as frozen whole blood, as isolated PBMCs, or as DNA extracted from either sample type. The CDR3 starts with the cysteine, ends with the phenylalanine, and has 14 residues. Only the CDR3 region is kept as DNA, spanning 42 bases read in frame from base 1. CDR1 and CDR2 are read off the germline V gene as SGHDT and YYEEEE. V is reduced by 0 bases and J by 7 bases, leaving a spacing of 11 bases between them. TCRbeta CDR3 regions were amplified from genomic DNA using the immunoSEQ Assay, a bias-controlled multiplex PCR. The authors' analysis ran thus. Within the assay, amplification of reference gene primers was used to estimate how many nucleated cells each sample contained. Sequence reads were collapsed and filtered to measure the absolute abundance of every unique TCRbeta CDR3 rearrangement. Productive Simpson clonality was computed per sample as the square root of Simpson's diversity index over productive rearrangements. This is the immuneACCESS table as TCRdb keeps it, with only in-frame sequences that have V and J called. A part of the clones is gone; compared with another copy, unresolved V genes explain less than half, and the rest is unexplained. V and J calls and clone size are given by that table; D and trimming were obtained from the DNA. The sample contains under 200,000 clones, roughly 87% of them found a single time. Of the sample, 20% to 25% falls within the top ten clones.

With regard to this clone: Its antigen is unknown. No much larger clone is present one base from it, and per-base qualities are unavailable.

The sequence was obtained from a man aged 60 to 75 with active or convalescent COVID-19. The V and J genes are TRBV5-6 and TRBJ1-5; the D segment cannot be called with confidence. The specimen was peripheral blood. The nucleotides are TGTGCCAGCAGCTTGGGGCAGCAGGCCCAGCCCCAGCATTTT. It translates to CASSLGQQAQPQHF.